The 15 T cell receptor beta chains in this list originate from one sample, sequenced in a study of CD8+CD57+ T cells in acquired aplastic anemia. CDR3 and TCR beta VDJ profiling relied on genomic DNA as the template. TCRdb ran MiXCR on the reads and lists one entry per CDR3 protein. The table lists around 250,000 distinct CDR3 sequences, 55% to 65% of them singletons. Sequenced: sorted CD4+, CD8+, or CD8+CD57+ T cells (not recorded which) from PBMCs. The receptors here all came from a human donor with severe aplastic anemia or a healthy control (not recorded which).

The J gene is TRBJ2-4, the V gene TRBV2; possible D gene TRBD2, 7 bases. The CDR3 is 16 residues long. V lost 3 bases and J lost 3, with 15 bases in between. From germline, CDR1 is SNHLY and CDR2 FYNNEI. The CDR3 coding sequence is TGTGCCAGCAGTGATTTTGGGGAGGGGGTCAAAAACATTCAGTACTTC. Protein sequence: CASSDFGEGVKNIQYF.

At least ten counts were recorded for this clonotype. V and J are TRBV7-2 and TRBJ2-3; no firm D call. The length of the CDR3 is 15 residues. The V gene lost 3 bases and the J gene lost 0 bases, with 10 bases spanning the gap. The V gene's germline CDR1 is SGHTA and CDR2 FQGNSA. CDR3 DNA: TGTGCCAGCAGCTTGACCCTTCTAAGCACAGATACGCAGTATTTT. Its protein is CASSLTLLSTDTQYF.

This clonotype has at least ten counts. The V and J genes are TRBV19 and TRBJ1-4, with no clear D. This CDR3 contains 15 residues. Trimming removed 6 bases at V and 0 bases at J, with 11 bases between. Germline lookup yields CDR1 LNHDA and CDR2 SQIVND (reference sequence). CDR3 in amino acids: CASSILGTTNEKLFF. CDR3 DNA sequence: TGTGCCAGTAGCATTCTAGGGACAACTAATGAAAAACTGTTTTTT.

This clonotype has a count of ten or more. V gene TRBV25-1 combines with J gene TRBJ1-5; no firm D call. Germline V gives CDR1 MGHDK, CDR2 SYGVNS. V lost 4 bases, J lost 3 bases, and 10 bases lay in between. There are 14 residues in the CDR3. CDR3 nucleotides: TGTGCCAGCAGTGGGGCGGGCAACAATCAGCCCCAGCATTTT. As protein: CASSGAGNNQPQHF.

This rearrangement joins TRBV7-9 to TRBJ2-3, with a tentative D call TRBD1 (6 bases). Germline CDR1 reads SEHNR; CDR2 reads FQNEAQ (reference sequence). V was clipped by 0 bases and J by 6 bases, with 16 bases between them. The CDR3 is made up of 16 amino acids. CDR3 protein: CASSLAGSQGLDTQYF. The CDR3, as DNA: TGTGCCAGCAGCTTAGCTGGGAGCCAGGGGCTGGATACGCAGTATTTT.

This clonotype was observed at least ten times. The V call is TRBV5-1, the J call TRBJ2-6; unclear D gene. There are 14 residues in the CDR3. Trimming took off 7 bases at V and 0 bases at J, with 8 bases between the two ends. Per germline, CDR1 SGHRS and CDR2 YFSETQ. CDR3 sequence (DNA): TGCGCCAGCGGCACAGCCTCTGGGGCCAACGTCCTGACTTTC. Protein: CASGTASGANVLTF.

The chain couples TRBV20-1 to TRBJ1-2, with 12 positions matching TRBD1. The germline CDR1 and CDR2 sequences are DFQATT and SNEGSKA (reference sequence). The J segment lost 3 bases and the V segment lost 4 bases, leaving 12 bases of the junction unmatched. The CDR3 loop spans 17 amino acids. CDR3 sequence: CSAIRSGQGAPDYGYTF. CDR3 DNA sequence: TGCAGTGCTATCAGATCGGGACAGGGGGCGCCCGACTATGGCTACACCTTC.

This clonotype was counted only a few times. Its ends do not fully match the called genes, so a read error is possible. CDR3 coding DNA: TGTGCTAGCAGCTTAAGCTTAGGGGCCGAGCAGTACTTC. Encoded protein: CASSLSLGAEQYF. V gene TRBV7-7 combines with J gene TRBJ2-7; possible D gene TRBD1, 5 bases. Germline CDR1 SSHAT, CDR2 FNYEAQ (reference sequence). The CDR3 totals 13 residues.

This clonotype has only a few counts. CDR3 region: CASSSNQGPEQFF. DNA for the CDR3: TGTGCCAGTAGTAGCAATCAGGGGCCCGAGCAGTTCTTC. The V call is TRBV19, the J call TRBJ2-1; tentative D call: TRBD1 (6 bases). V shed 4 bases and J shed 10 bases, with 14 bases lying between them. CDR1 and CDR2 from the germline V gene are LNHDA and SQIVND (reference sequence). The CDR3 runs to 13 residues.

The chain couples TRBV7-2 to TRBJ1-5, with no clear D. The V end lost 4 bases, the J end lost 7 bases, and 14 bases lay between the germline ends. The CDR3 covers 14 residues. Germline V gene data show CDR1 as SGHTA and CDR2 as FQGNSA. In DNA form, the CDR3 reads TGTGCCAGCAGCTCTAACGCCGACGGGCAGCCCCAGCATTTT. Amino acids: CASSSNADGQPQHF.

The chain joins TRBV20-1 to TRBJ1-2, with 7 bases fitting TRBD1. Germline V gene lookup returns CDR1 DFQATT and CDR2 SNEGSKA (reference sequence). This CDR3 has 13 residues. The J segment lost 5 bases and the V segment lost 4 bases, leaving 7 bases of the junction unmatched. CDR3 in amino acids: CSAKTGWGYGYTF. CDR3 nucleotide sequence: TGCAGTGCTAAGACAGGGTGGGGGTATGGCTACACCTTC.

The rearrangement uses TRBV19 and TRBJ1-1, with unresolved D. Looked up from germline, CDR1 is LNHDA and CDR2 is SQIVND (reference sequence). Deletions cut 7 bases from V and 0 bases from J, with 12 bases between. The CDR3 covers 14 residues. CDR3 DNA: TGTGCCAGTAAAGAGTTAGCCATGAACACTGAAGCTTTCTTT. The encoded protein is CASKELAMNTEAFF. Looking up the rest from reference TRBV19 and TRBJ1-1 gives the full variable domain: DGGITQSPKYLFRKEGQNVTLSCEQNLNHDAMYWYRQDPGQGLRLIYYSQIVNDFQKGDIAEGYSVSREKKESFPLTVTSAQKNPTAFYLCASKELAMNTEAFFGQGTRLTVV.

This chain connects TRBV29-1 to TRBJ2-1; no reliable D call. The V end lost 6 bases, the J end lost 0 bases, and 15 bases lay between the germline ends. The CDR3 sequence is 15 residues long. Germline values: CDR1 SQVTM, CDR2 ANQGSEA. CDR3 nucleotides: TGCAGCGTAGACCAGTTGGCAGCCTCCTACAATGAGCAGTTCTTC. This sequence encodes CSVDQLAASYNEQFF.

This clonotype has just a few counts. The J gene is TRBJ1-2, the V gene TRBV29-1, with TRBD1 as a possible D gene (6 bases). V lost 6 bases, J lost 4 bases, and 18 bases lay in between. The CDR3 length is 14 residues. Germline V CDR1 and CDR2: SQVTM, ANQGSEA. The CDR3 region has the DNA TGCAGCGTAGACTTACAGGGAACACCCTATGGCTACACCTTC. Translated: CSVDLQGTPYGYTF.

This clonotype was counted at least ten times. The CDR3 DNA is TGTGCCAGTTCTGGGACTAGCGGGGGGCCAGGAGAGACCCAGTACTTC. Amino acid sequence: CASSGTSGGPGETQYF. V and J are TRBV19 and TRBJ2-5, with 15 bases fitting TRBD2. V shed 8 bases, J shed 4 bases, and the junction held 8 bases outside the gene matches. Germline V gives CDR1 LNHDA, CDR2 SQIVND (reference sequence). The CDR3 has 16 residues.